A selection of T cell receptor beta chains follows, all from one sample in a study of cytomegalovirus exposure and HLA in healthy donors. TCRdb keeps only in-frame clones here, not all; method: immunoSEQ multiplex PCR. The sample includes approximately 100,000 clones, 60% to 75% of them seen just once. Sequences were obtained from PBMCs. The receptors originated from a man aged 35 to 55 in good health and CMV-seropositive. CDR3s include the opening cysteine and the closing phenylalanine or tryptophan. The D gene is left open where the match is weak. Clone sizes are given selectively: once, few, many, or a class where the clone is expanded.

D gene: TRBD1
J gene: TRBJ1-1
V gene: TRBV9
clone size: once
CDR3 protein: CASSVEDRVNTEAFF
CDR3 DNA: TGTGCCAGCAGCGTAGAAGACAGGGTGAACACTGAAGCTTTCTTT

D gene: NA
J gene: TRBJ1-1
V gene: TRBV5-1
clone size: NA
CDR3 protein: CASSLDRENTEAFF
CDR3 DNA: TGCGCCAGCAGCTTGGACAGGGAGAACACTGAAGCTTTCTTT

D gene: NA
J gene: TRBJ1-1
V gene: TRBV5-1
clone size: NA
CDR3 protein: CASSFAGQLNTEAFF
CDR3 DNA: TGCGCCAGCAGCTTTGCCGGACAGCTGAACACTGAAGCTTTCTTT

D gene: NA
J gene: TRBJ2-7
V gene: TRBV19
clone size: few
CDR3 protein: CASSIGGLGEQYF
CDR3 DNA: TGTGCCAGTAGTATAGGAGGTCTCGGCGAGCAGTACTTC

D gene: NA
J gene: TRBJ2-2
V gene: TRBV7-6
clone size: NA
CDR3 protein: CASSPSGQGGTGELFF
CDR3 DNA: TGTGCCAGCAGCCCTTCCGGACAGGGAGGGACCGGGGAGCTGTTTTTT

D gene: NA
J gene: TRBJ2-7
V gene: TRBV10-3
clone size: NA
CDR3 protein: CATATFLSPYEQYF
CDR3 DNA: TGTGCCACTGCGACATTCCTTTCACCCTACGAGCAGTACTTC

D gene: NA
J gene: TRBJ1-2
V gene: TRBV28
clone size: NA
CDR3 protein: CASSPDRNYGYTF
CDR3 DNA: TGTGCCAGCAGCCCCGACAGAAACTATGGCTACACCTTC

D gene: TRBD1
J gene: TRBJ2-6
V gene: TRBV10-3
clone size: few
CDR3 protein: CAISESITGVGANVLTF
CDR3 DNA: TGTGCCATCAGTGAGTCCATTACAGGGGTAGGGGCCAACGTCCTGACTTTC

D gene: NA
J gene: TRBJ2-3
V gene: TRBV28
clone size: NA
CDR3 protein: CASTQRESSTDTQYF
CDR3 DNA: TGTGCCAGCACCCAAAGGGAGTCTAGCACAGATACGCAGTATTTT

D gene: NA
J gene: TRBJ2-7
V gene: TRBV15
clone size: once
CDR3 protein: CATSRAGLRAHEQYF
CDR3 DNA: TGTGCCACCAGCAGAGCGGGACTCAGGGCCCACGAGCAGTACTTC

D gene: NA
J gene: TRBJ2-1
V gene: TRBV5-3
clone size: NA
CDR3 protein: CARSFLNRYNEQFF
CDR3 DNA: TGTGCCAGAAGCTTTTTGAACAGATACAATGAGCAGTTCTTC

D gene: NA
J gene: TRBJ1-1
V gene: TRBV2
clone size: NA
CDR3 protein: CASSEGRVTNTEAFF
CDR3 DNA: TGTGCCAGCAGTGAGGGCAGGGTTACGAACACTGAAGCTTTCTTT

D gene: TRBD2
J gene: TRBJ2-5
V gene: TRBV5-4
clone size: few
CDR3 protein: CASSLSAGAETQYF
CDR3 DNA: TGTGCCAGCAGCTTATCGGCGGGAGCAGAGACCCAGTACTTC

D gene: TRBD1
J gene: TRBJ1-2
V gene: TRBV9
clone size: NA
CDR3 protein: CASSESGTAVDYTF
CDR3 DNA: TGTGCCAGCAGCGAATCCGGGACAGCCGTCGACTACACCTTC

D gene: TRBD1
J gene: TRBJ1-1
V gene: TRBV28
clone size: once
CDR3 protein: CASSYRGVTEAFF
CDR3 DNA: TGTGCCAGCAGTTACAGGGGTGTCACTGAAGCTTTCTTT

D gene: NA
J gene: TRBJ2-6
V gene: TRBV7-9
clone size: few
CDR3 protein: CASSRDGSGANVLTF
CDR3 DNA: TGTGCCAGCAGCCGGGATGGCTCTGGGGCCAACGTCCTGACTTTC

D gene: NA
J gene: TRBJ1-5
V gene: TRBV19
clone size: once
CDR3 protein: CASSPGPTSNQPQHF
CDR3 DNA: TGTGCCAGTAGTCCAGGGCCGACCAGCAATCAGCCCCAGCATTTT

D gene: NA
J gene: TRBJ1-1
V gene: TRBV5-6
clone size: many
CDR3 protein: CASSRGNTEAFF
CDR3 DNA: TGTGCCAGCAGCCGCGGGAACACTGAAGCTTTCTTT

D gene: TRBD2
J gene: TRBJ2-7
V gene: TRBV19
clone size: NA
CDR3 protein: CASSITASGTYEQYF
CDR3 DNA: TGTGCCAGTAGTATAACGGCTAGCGGGACCTACGAGCAGTACTTC

D gene: NA
J gene: TRBJ2-5
V gene: TRBV7-2
clone size: NA
CDR3 protein: CASSLWPGAGETQYF
CDR3 DNA: TGTGCCAGCAGCTTGTGGCCAGGGGCCGGCGAGACCCAGTACTTC

D gene: TRBD2
J gene: TRBJ2-5
V gene: TRBV10-2
clone size: once
CDR3 protein: CASSDWLAGKKTQYF
CDR3 DNA: TGCGCCAGCAGTGATTGGCTAGCGGGAAAGAAGACCCAGTACTTC

D gene: TRBD2
J gene: TRBJ2-5
V gene: TRBV10-2
clone size: NA
CDR3 protein: CASSTSEAGVGTQYF
CDR3 DNA: TGCGCCAGCAGTACTTCCGAAGCGGGAGTTGGGACCCAGTACTTC

D gene: TRBD1
J gene: TRBJ1-2
V gene: TRBV7-6
clone size: NA
CDR3 protein: CASSLAGTDYGYTF
CDR3 DNA: TGTGCCAGCAGCTTGGCCGGGACAGATTATGGCTACACCTTC

D gene: NA
J gene: TRBJ2-3
V gene: TRBV7-2
clone size: NA
CDR3 protein: CASSLREATDTQYF
CDR3 DNA: TGTGCCAGCAGCTTGAGGGAAGCCACAGATACGCAGTATTTT

D gene: TRBD2
J gene: TRBJ2-1
V gene: TRBV15
clone size: NA
CDR3 protein: CATSRVSGRNNEQFF
CDR3 DNA: TGTGCCACCAGCAGAGTTAGCGGGAGAAATAATGAGCAGTTCTTC